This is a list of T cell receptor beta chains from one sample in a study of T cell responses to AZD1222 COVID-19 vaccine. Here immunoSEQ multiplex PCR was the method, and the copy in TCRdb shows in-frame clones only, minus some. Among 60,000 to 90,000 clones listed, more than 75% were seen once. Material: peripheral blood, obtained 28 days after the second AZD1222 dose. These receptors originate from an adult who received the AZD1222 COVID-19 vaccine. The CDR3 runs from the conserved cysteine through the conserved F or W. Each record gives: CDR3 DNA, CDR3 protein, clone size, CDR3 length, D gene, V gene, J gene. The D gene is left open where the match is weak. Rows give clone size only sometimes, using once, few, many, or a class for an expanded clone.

CDR3 DNA: TGTGCCAGCTCACCAGGGGTGACAGGGGGTCCAGATACGCAGTATTTT; CDR3 protein: CASSPGVTGGPDTQYF; clone size: NA; CDR3 length: 16; D gene: TRBD1; V gene: TRBV18; J gene: TRBJ2-3
CDR3 DNA: TGTGCCAGCAGCTTTCATGGGGCGGATACGCAGTATTTT; CDR3 protein: CASSFHGADTQYF; clone size: NA; CDR3 length: 13; D gene: NA; V gene: TRBV5-4; J gene: TRBJ2-3
CDR3 DNA: TGTGCCAGCAGCCCATTCGGGGGCCCTCCTTCCGGGGAGCTGTTTTTT; CDR3 protein: CASSPFGGPPSGELFF; clone size: NA; CDR3 length: 16; D gene: NA; V gene: TRBV7-9; J gene: TRBJ2-2
CDR3 DNA: TGTGCCAGCAGCTTAGATCGCACGGCCCATGGCTACACCTTC; CDR3 protein: CASSLDRTAHGYTF; clone size: NA; CDR3 length: 14; D gene: NA; V gene: TRBV7-2; J gene: TRBJ1-2
CDR3 DNA: TGTGCCTGGAGACAGGGATTCTCACCCCTCCACTTT; CDR3 protein: CAWRQGFSPLHF; clone size: NA; CDR3 length: 12; D gene: NA; V gene: TRBV30; J gene: TRBJ1-6
CDR3 DNA: TGTGCCAGCATCCTTCGTCTCAGGACCGCAGATACGCAGTATTTT; CDR3 protein: CASILRLRTADTQYF; clone size: NA; CDR3 length: 15; D gene: NA; V gene: TRBV2; J gene: TRBJ2-3
CDR3 DNA: TGTGCCAGCAGCGCAACAGGGGGCGCGAATTCACCCCTCCACTTT; CDR3 protein: CASSATGGANSPLHF; clone size: few; CDR3 length: 15; D gene: TRBD1; V gene: TRBV7-3; J gene: TRBJ1-6
CDR3 DNA: TGTGCCAGCAGCACAGGACTAGTAAATTGGCAGTATTTT; CDR3 protein: CASSTGLVNWQYF; clone size: NA; CDR3 length: 13; D gene: TRBD2; V gene: TRBV7-9; J gene: TRBJ2-3
CDR3 DNA: TGTGCCAGCAGCGACGGATGGGAAAACACCATATATTTT; CDR3 protein: CASSDGWENTIYF; clone size: NA; CDR3 length: 13; D gene: NA; V gene: TRBV5-6; J gene: TRBJ1-3
CDR3 DNA: TGCAGCGTTGAAGAAATCTACGGTGGGCCCAGGTCGCCCCAGCATTTT; CDR3 protein: CSVEEIYGGPRSPQHF; clone size: NA; CDR3 length: 16; D gene: NA; V gene: TRBV29-1; J gene: TRBJ1-5
CDR3 DNA: TGTGCCAGTAGTCGGGAGACGGGTTCACCCCTCCACTTT; CDR3 protein: CASSRETGSPLHF; clone size: NA; CDR3 length: 13; D gene: NA; V gene: TRBV19; J gene: TRBJ1-6
CDR3 DNA: TGTGCCAGCAGCTTAGCGTGGGATGTCTCCTACAATGAGCAGTTCTTC; CDR3 protein: CASSLAWDVSYNEQFF; clone size: NA; CDR3 length: 16; D gene: NA; V gene: TRBV7-2; J gene: TRBJ2-1
CDR3 DNA: TGCGCCAGCAGTTGCGACCGGGACAGGGAAGTTGGCAATCAGCCCCAGCATTTT; CDR3 protein: CASSCDRDREVGNQPQHF; clone size: NA; CDR3 length: 18; D gene: TRBD1; V gene: TRBV23-1; J gene: TRBJ1-5
CDR3 DNA: TGTGCCAGCAGCTTACCCAGCGGGGGGGCCAATGAGCAGTTCTTC; CDR3 protein: CASSLPSGGANEQFF; clone size: once; CDR3 length: 15; D gene: TRBD2; V gene: TRBV7-2; J gene: TRBJ2-1
CDR3 DNA: TGCGCCAGCAGCTTAAGGGGGCGGTTAGGAGCTTTCTTT; CDR3 protein: CASSLRGRLGAFF; clone size: NA; CDR3 length: 13; D gene: TRBD1; V gene: TRBV5-1; J gene: TRBJ1-1
CDR3 DNA: TGCAGTGCCGAACGGGGCACTGAAGCTTTCTTT; CDR3 protein: CSAERGTEAFF; clone size: NA; CDR3 length: 11; D gene: NA; V gene: TRBV20-1; J gene: TRBJ1-1
CDR3 DNA: TGTGCCAGCAGCCGAGAGTACCAAGAGACCCAGTACTTC; CDR3 protein: CASSREYQETQYF; clone size: once; CDR3 length: 13; D gene: NA; V gene: TRBV11-1; J gene: TRBJ2-5
CDR3 DNA: TGCAGCGTTGAAGGCGGGGTCGGCAATCAGCCCCAGCATTTT; CDR3 protein: CSVEGGVGNQPQHF; clone size: NA; CDR3 length: 14; D gene: NA; V gene: TRBV29-1; J gene: TRBJ1-5
CDR3 DNA: TGTGCCACCAGTGATGGGTCCCAGTCCCTCCACTTT; CDR3 protein: CATSDGSQSLHF; clone size: NA; CDR3 length: 12; D gene: NA; V gene: TRBV24-1; J gene: TRBJ1-6
CDR3 DNA: TGCAGTGCCTCAGAGCGGGAGCAGTACTTC; CDR3 protein: CSASEREQYF; clone size: NA; CDR3 length: 10; D gene: NA; V gene: TRBV20-1; J gene: TRBJ2-7
CDR3 DNA: TGTGCCAGCAGGCGGGTGATGGGCGCTGAGCAGTTCTTC; CDR3 protein: CASRRVMGAEQFF; clone size: NA; CDR3 length: 13; D gene: NA; V gene: TRBV27; J gene: TRBJ2-1
CDR3 DNA: TGTGCCAGCAGCTTGGAAGTAGGTGGACAGGGCGGCTATGGCTACACCTTC; CDR3 protein: CASSLEVGGQGGYGYTF; clone size: NA; CDR3 length: 17; D gene: TRBD1; V gene: TRBV5-4; J gene: TRBJ1-2
CDR3 DNA: TGTGCCAGCAGCCCACAGGGGGCGAGGACTGAAGCTTTCTTT; CDR3 protein: CASSPQGARTEAFF; clone size: NA; CDR3 length: 14; D gene: TRBD1; V gene: TRBV27; J gene: TRBJ1-1
CDR3 DNA: TGCGCCAGCAGTGGAGGGACAGGGGGAATACCCTACAATGAGCAGTTCTTC; CDR3 protein: CASSGGTGGIPYNEQFF; clone size: once; CDR3 length: 17; D gene: TRBD1; V gene: TRBV10-1; J gene: TRBJ2-1
CDR3 DNA: TGCGCCAGCAGCCGTTCTGGGCTTGCTAATGAAAAACTGTTTTTT; CDR3 protein: CASSRSGLANEKLFF; clone size: NA; CDR3 length: 15; D gene: NA; V gene: TRBV4-1; J gene: TRBJ1-4
CDR3 DNA: TGTGCCAGCAGCCGTATCGGGGGCAATGAGCAGTTCTTC; CDR3 protein: CASSRIGGNEQFF; clone size: NA; CDR3 length: 13; D gene: NA; V gene: TRBV7-9; J gene: TRBJ2-1
CDR3 DNA: TGTGCTAGTGGTTCCCCGCAAGATCCGGAGACCCAGTACTTC; CDR3 protein: CASGSPQDPETQYF; clone size: NA; CDR3 length: 14; D gene: NA; V gene: TRBV12-5; J gene: TRBJ2-5
CDR3 DNA: TGTGCCAGCAGCTACGTTGGGAGCAGAGATACGCAGTATTTT; CDR3 protein: CASSYVGSRDTQYF; clone size: once; CDR3 length: 14; D gene: NA; V gene: TRBV7-2; J gene: TRBJ2-3
CDR3 DNA: TGCGCCAGCAGCTCACCGGAAACCAAAGAGACCCAGTACTTC; CDR3 protein: CASSSPETKETQYF; clone size: NA; CDR3 length: 14; D gene: NA; V gene: TRBV5-1; J gene: TRBJ2-5
CDR3 DNA: TGTGCCAGTAGTAGGGTCGGCGAGGGGGACTATGGCTACACCTTC; CDR3 protein: CASSRVGEGDYGYTF; clone size: NA; CDR3 length: 15; D gene: NA; V gene: TRBV19; J gene: TRBJ1-2
CDR3 DNA: TGCGCCAGCAGTGCCGACCGAAGGTATGGCTACACCTTC; CDR3 protein: CASSADRRYGYTF; clone size: NA; CDR3 length: 13; D gene: NA; V gene: TRBV10-1; J gene: TRBJ1-2
CDR3 DNA: TGTGCTAGTGGTTTCTTGACAGGGGAGAACACCGGGGAGCTGTTTTTT; CDR3 protein: CASGFLTGENTGELFF; clone size: once; CDR3 length: 16; D gene: TRBD1; V gene: TRBV12-5; J gene: TRBJ2-2
CDR3 DNA: TGTGCCTGGAGTGGACGAGGGGGCGATTCACCCCTCCACTTT; CDR3 protein: CAWSGRGGDSPLHF; clone size: NA; CDR3 length: 14; D gene: TRBD1; V gene: TRBV30; J gene: TRBJ1-6
CDR3 DNA: TGCGCCAGCAGCCAACAAGCGGGGGATTCCTACGAGCAGTACTTC; CDR3 protein: CASSQQAGDSYEQYF; clone size: once; CDR3 length: 15; D gene: TRBD2; V gene: TRBV4-3; J gene: TRBJ2-7
CDR3 DNA: TGTGCCAGCAGCCTAGGCTCCACGGGTGAGCAGTTCTTC; CDR3 protein: CASSLGSTGEQFF; clone size: few; CDR3 length: 13; D gene: NA; V gene: TRBV4-2; J gene: TRBJ2-1
CDR3 DNA: TGTGCCAGCAGGGAAATCAGGCGTCCCTTGAACACTGAAGCTTTCTTT; CDR3 protein: CASREIRRPLNTEAFF; clone size: NA; CDR3 length: 16; D gene: NA; V gene: TRBV2; J gene: TRBJ1-1
CDR3 DNA: TGTGCCAGCAGCCAATCACAGGGGGCCATAACTGAAGCTTTCTTT; CDR3 protein: CASSQSQGAITEAFF; clone size: NA; CDR3 length: 15; D gene: TRBD1; V gene: TRBV3-1/TRBV3-2; J gene: TRBJ1-1
CDR3 DNA: TGCGCCAGCAGCTTGGCCTACAGTTCCCTGACTAACGAGCAGTACTTC; CDR3 protein: CASSLAYSSLTNEQYF; clone size: NA; CDR3 length: 16; D gene: NA; V gene: TRBV5-1; J gene: TRBJ2-7
CDR3 DNA: TGTGCCAGCAGCAAAACAGGACCCCCGGGGGAGAACCAAGAGACCCAGTACTTC; CDR3 protein: CASSKTGPPGENQETQYF; clone size: NA; CDR3 length: 18; D gene: NA; V gene: TRBV21-1; J gene: TRBJ2-5
CDR3 DNA: TGTGCCAGCAGCCCCATCCGGGGGTACAATGAGCAGTTCTTC; CDR3 protein: CASSPIRGYNEQFF; clone size: NA; CDR3 length: 14; D gene: NA; V gene: TRBV7-6; J gene: TRBJ2-1
CDR3 DNA: TGTGCCTTTGACCGCTGGAACACTGAAGCTTTCTTT; CDR3 protein: CAFDRWNTEAFF; clone size: NA; CDR3 length: 12; D gene: NA; V gene: TRBV30; J gene: TRBJ1-1
CDR3 DNA: TGTGCCAGCAGCTTAGGTAGGGGAGTTCCAGATACGCAGTATTTT; CDR3 protein: CASSLGRGVPDTQYF; clone size: NA; CDR3 length: 15; D gene: NA; V gene: TRBV11-1; J gene: TRBJ2-3
CDR3 DNA: TGTGCCAGTAAAACCATGACAGGGACCGTGTGTGGAAACACCATATATTTT; CDR3 protein: CASKTMTGTVCGNTIYF; clone size: NA; CDR3 length: 17; D gene: TRBD1; V gene: TRBV25-1; J gene: TRBJ1-3
CDR3 DNA: TGTGCCAGCAGCGGAGGGACAGGGAAGGGTTCACCCCTCCACTTT; CDR3 protein: CASSGGTGKGSPLHF; clone size: NA; CDR3 length: 15; D gene: TRBD1; V gene: TRBV7-3; J gene: TRBJ1-6
CDR3 DNA: TGCAGCGTGCCGGGACGGAGCTCCTACGAGCAGTACTTC; CDR3 protein: CSVPGRSSYEQYF; clone size: NA; CDR3 length: 13; D gene: NA; V gene: TRBV29-1; J gene: TRBJ2-7
CDR3 DNA: TGTGCCAGCAGCGCCGGGGGGCGGTACACTGAAGCTTTCTTT; CDR3 protein: CASSAGGRYTEAFF; clone size: NA; CDR3 length: 14; D gene: NA; V gene: TRBV6-5; J gene: TRBJ1-1
CDR3 DNA: TGCGCCAGCAGCTTGAACGCGGGAAGCACAGATACGCAGTATTTT; CDR3 protein: CASSLNAGSTDTQYF; clone size: once; CDR3 length: 15; D gene: NA; V gene: TRBV5-1; J gene: TRBJ2-3
CDR3 DNA: TGTGCCAGCAGCTTGGCGGGGCAGGGGAAAGAGACCCAGTACTTC; CDR3 protein: CASSLAGQGKETQYF; clone size: NA; CDR3 length: 15; D gene: NA; V gene: TRBV5-6; J gene: TRBJ2-5
CDR3 DNA: TGTGCCAGCCTCGACAGTAACTATGGCTACACCTTC; CDR3 protein: CASLDSNYGYTF; clone size: NA; CDR3 length: 12; D gene: NA; V gene: TRBV27; J gene: TRBJ1-2
CDR3 DNA: TGTGCCTGGAGTGCACGGAAAGTAAATCAGCCCCAGCATTTT; CDR3 protein: CAWSARKVNQPQHF; clone size: NA; CDR3 length: 14; D gene: NA; V gene: TRBV30; J gene: TRBJ1-5
CDR3 DNA: TGTGCCAGCAGCGCCAGACTTGGGGGGGCTGAGGAGCAGTACTTC; CDR3 protein: CASSARLGGAEEQYF; clone size: NA; CDR3 length: 15; D gene: NA; V gene: TRBV7-6; J gene: TRBJ2-7
CDR3 DNA: TGTGCCAGCACCCCCGGGACGGAGAATTCACCCCTCCACTTT; CDR3 protein: CASTPGTENSPLHF; clone size: NA; CDR3 length: 14; D gene: NA; V gene: TRBV6-5; J gene: TRBJ1-6
CDR3 DNA: TGTGCCAGCTCACCACAGGGATCTTCTAACTATGGCTACACCTTC; CDR3 protein: CASSPQGSSNYGYTF; clone size: NA; CDR3 length: 15; D gene: NA; V gene: TRBV18; J gene: TRBJ1-2
CDR3 DNA: TGTGCCAGCAGTGCTGTCAGGGGGGAGACCCAGTACTTC; CDR3 protein: CASSAVRGETQYF; clone size: NA; CDR3 length: 13; D gene: TRBD1; V gene: TRBV6-4; J gene: TRBJ2-5
CDR3 DNA: TGTGCCAGCAGCTTCTCGGGACAGGGCTCCTACGAGCAGTACTTC; CDR3 protein: CASSFSGQGSYEQYF; clone size: NA; CDR3 length: 15; D gene: TRBD1; V gene: TRBV7-3; J gene: TRBJ2-7